The 27 T cell receptor beta chains below come from one sample, sequenced in a study of immune cell composition in non-small cell lung cancer. Data came from immunoSEQ multiplex PCR; TCRdb stores just in-frame clones and leaves some out. The repertoire holds several thousand clones, with just under 80% as singletons. Sequencing was carried out using lung tumor tissue. The origin of the receptors is a human donor with non-small cell lung cancer.

J is TRBJ2-2 and V is TRBV5-6; 13 nucleotides align to TRBD2. The CDR3 sequence is 15 residues long. The germline V gene encodes CDR1 SGHDT and CDR2 YYEEEE. With V trimmed by 4 bases and J by 9 bases, 6 bases remained unmatched. CDR3 loop: CASSGLAGAVRELFF. In DNA form, the CDR3 reads TGTGCCAGCAGCGGACTAGCGGGAGCAGTAAGGGAGCTGTTTTTT.

This sequence joins TRBV7-2 and TRBJ1-1; 9 bases match TRBD1. Losses at the gene ends were 5 bases for V and 11 bases for J; bases not matched to a gene: 12. The germline CDR1 and CDR2 sequences are SGHTA and FQGNSA. The CDR3 contains 14 residues. The CDR3 region is CASSLGQGGFWAFF. In DNA, the CDR3 is TGTGCCAGCAGCCTGGGACAGGGCGGTTTTTGGGCTTTCTTT.

The CDR3 here is CASSFIHRGDGYTF. The CDR3 bases are TGTGCCAGCAGCTTTATTCACAGGGGGGATGGCTACACCTTC. This chain connects TRBV5-4 to TRBJ1-2; TRBD1 matches 8 bases. Per the germline V gene, CDR1 is SGHNT and CDR2 is YYREEE (reference sequence). The CDR3 spans 14 residues. V trimming: 2 bases; J trimming: 6 bases; junction bases outside the gene matches: 6.

The V and J genes are TRBV2 and TRBJ2-6; D may be TRBD1 (5 bases). Germline CDR1 SNHLY, CDR2 FYNNEI. Trimming shortened V by 4 bases and J by 0 bases, and 10 bases separated the two germline ends. The CDR3 loop spans 16 amino acids. The CDR3 nucleotides read TGTGCCAGCAGTGCTGACAGAAACTCTGGGGCCAACGTCCTGACTTTC. Protein product: CASSADRNSGANVLTF.

The J gene is TRBJ1-2, the V gene TRBV5-1; 8 bases align to TRBD1. J was trimmed by 8 bases and V by 3 bases; bases with no gene match: 9. Germline CDR1 reads SGHRS; CDR2 reads YFSETQ. The CDR3 runs to 14 residues. The CDR3 DNA follows: TGCGCCAGCAGCTCCGGACAGGGTGCTTTCGGCTACACCTTC. Translation gives CASSSGQGAFGYTF. The full variable domain, rest sourced from reference TRBV5-1 and TRBJ1-2, is KAGVTQTPRYLIKTRGQQVTLSCSPISGHRSVSWYQQTPGQGLQFLFEYFSETQRNKGNFPGRFSGRQFSNSRSEMNVSTLELGDSALYLCASSSGQGAFGYTFGSGTRLTVV.

The V gene is TRBV19, the J gene TRBJ2-5, with D maybe TRBD1 (5 bases). CDR1 and CDR2 (germline): LNHDA, SQIVND (reference sequence). Trimming cost V 4 bases and J 2 bases, with 8 bases left between them. The CDR3 contains 13 residues. In nucleotides, the CDR3 is TGTGCCAGTAGTACGGCAGGGCAAGAGACCCAGTACTTC. It specifies CASSTAGQETQYF.

This clone was detected only once. CDR3 in DNA: TGTGCCAGCTCACCTACTAGCGGGAGGGTCCATGAGCAGTTCTTC. Translated: CASSPTSGRVHEQFF. The gene calls are TRBV18 and TRBJ2-1, with 13 bases that match TRBD2. The CDR3 runs 15 residues. Germline CDR1 KGHSH, CDR2 LQKENI. Trimming removed 3 bases from V and 8 bases from J; junction bases left unmatched: 4.

This sequence joins TRBV27 and TRBJ2-2; D not certain. Germline V gene lookup returns CDR1 MNHEY and CDR2 SMNVEV (reference sequence). V lost 5 bases and J 0 bases, leaving 10 bases between the germline ends. CDR3 size: 15 residues. The CDR3 protein is CASSTQTSNTGELFF. CDR3 bases: TGTGCCAGCAGTACTCAGACTTCGAACACCGGGGAGCTGTTTTTT.

The sample holds one count of this clone. The chain has TRBV6-5 and TRBJ1-4, with 9 bases identical to TRBD1. CDR1 and CDR2 (germline): MNHEY, SVGAGI. V shed 5 bases and J 7 bases; nucleotides not matched to a gene: 8. The CDR3 has 15 residues. The CDR3 region has the DNA TGTGCCAGCAGTGGGAGGGACAGGGATGTTGAAAAACTGTTTTTT. The encoded protein is CASSGRDRDVEKLFF.

J is TRBJ2-7 and V is TRBV5-1, with D unclear. The CDR3 totals 13 residues. V lost 0 bases, J lost 5 bases, and 9 bases lay in between. The germline CDR1 and CDR2 sequences are SGHRS and YFSETQ. The CDR3: CASSLAQTNEQYF. The DNA of the CDR3 is TGCGCCAGCAGCTTGGCACAGACCAACGAGCAGTACTTC.

This chain's CDR3 is CASSSQGSGANVLTF. The CDR3 coding sequence is TGTGCCAGCAGCTCACAGGGCTCTGGGGCCAACGTCCTGACTTTC. The V and J genes are TRBV11-2 and TRBJ2-6, with D possibly being TRBD1 (6 bases). The germline V and J ends were trimmed by 4 bases and 0 bases, with 7 bases remaining between them. The CDR3 is made up of 15 amino acids. The germline V gene encodes CDR1 SGHAT and CDR2 FQNNGV. The variable domain in full, with the rest retrieved from reference TRBV11-2 and TRBJ2-6, is EAGVAQSPRYKIIEKRQSVAFWCNPISGHATLYWYQQILGQGPKLLIQFQNNGVVDDSQLPKDRFSAERLKGVDSTLKIQPAKLEDSAVYLCASSSQGSGANVLTFGAGSRLTVL.

V usage is TRBV5-4 and J usage is TRBJ2-7; 9 bases fit TRBD2. The J segment lost 3 bases and the V segment lost 0 bases, leaving 4 bases of the junction unmatched. Per germline, CDR1 SGHNT and CDR2 YYREEE (reference sequence). The CDR3 has 15 residues. CDR3 region: CASSLGLADNYEQYF. For the CDR3, the DNA is TGTGCCAGCAGCTTGGGACTAGCGGACAACTACGAGCAGTACTTC. Full variable domain (remainder filled in from reference TRBV5-4 and TRBJ2-7): ETGVTQSPTHLIKTRGQQVTLRCSSQSGHNTVSWYQQALGQGPQFIFQYYREEENGRGNFPPRFSGLQFPNYSSELNVNALELDDSALYLCASSLGLADNYEQYFGPGTRLTVT.

The V gene is TRBV28, the J gene TRBJ1-2, with D possibly TRBD1 on 5 matching bases. The CDR3 runs 12 residues. Trimming removed 10 bases at V and 4 bases at J, with 13 bases between. Germline V gives CDR1 MDHEN, CDR2 SYDVKM. In DNA form, the CDR3 reads TGTGCCACCACCGGAGACAGCTATGGCTACACCTTC. As protein: CATTGDSYGYTF.

This chain links TRBV29-1 with TRBJ1-1; D gene ambiguous. Germline CDR1 is SQVTM and CDR2 is ANQGSEA. This CDR3 comprises 11 residues. Trimming stripped 4 bases from V and 5 bases from J, with 8 bases between. CDR3 sequence reads: CSVVGRTEAFF. CDR3 sequence (DNA): TGCAGCGTTGTGGGGAGAACTGAAGCTTTCTTT.

The chain couples TRBV11-2 to TRBJ1-1, with D tentatively TRBD1 (5 bases). V was shortened by 6 bases and J by 5 bases, with 7 bases between the two germline ends. Germline V gene data show CDR1 as SGHAT and CDR2 as FQNNGV. This CDR3 is 11 amino acids long. The CDR3 sequence is CASRGGTEAFF. CDR3 bases: TGTGCCAGCAGGGGGGGGACTGAAGCTTTCTTT.

In this sample, this clone turned up once. The chain joins TRBV18 to TRBJ2-1, with D perhaps TRBD2 (6 bases). CDR1 and CDR2 from the germline V gene are KGHSH and LQKENI. The V end was cut by 3 bases, the J end by 3 bases, with 12 bases between. This CDR3 is 15 amino acids long. The CDR3 spells CASSPTRDDYNEQFF. As DNA, the CDR3 is TGTGCCAGCTCACCGACTAGGGACGACTACAATGAGCAGTTCTTC.

The chain combines TRBV7-2 with TRBJ1-1; no firm D call. From germline, CDR1 is SGHTA and CDR2 FQGNSA. The CDR3 is made up of 14 amino acids. The V and J ends lost 1 base and 4 bases respectively, with 10 bases between them. The CDR3: CASSLDSRGTEAFF. The CDR3 region has the DNA TGTGCCAGCAGCTTAGACAGCCGTGGCACTGAAGCTTTCTTT.

The CDR3 DNA reads TGCGCCAGCTCTGGGACAGGGTGGTCCGGGGAGCTGTTTTTT. This gives the protein CASSGTGWSGELFF. This sequence joins TRBV10-1 and TRBJ2-2; 9 bases fit TRBD1. The V segment lost 8 bases and the J segment 6 bases; nucleotides outside the gene matches: 7. Per germline, CDR1 WNHNN and CDR2 SYGVQD (reference sequence). The CDR3 has 14 residues.

The genes are TRBV7-8 and TRBJ2-1; possibly TRBD2 for D (6 bases). This CDR3 is built from 17 residues. Per the germline V gene, CDR1 is SGHVS and CDR2 is FQNEAQ. V was pared by 2 bases and J by 5 bases, with 19 bases between. CDR3 amino acids: CASSLNSGTGGDNEQFF. The CDR3, as DNA: TGTGCCAGCAGCTTAAATTCTGGAACAGGAGGGGACAATGAGCAGTTCTTC.

The chain is built from TRBV15 and TRBJ2-3, with 8 bases identical to TRBD2. In germline, CDR1 is LNHNV, CDR2 YYDKDF (reference sequence). This CDR3 region has 15 residues. V gave up 1 base and J gave up 2 bases; unmatched junction bases: 2. The CDR3 bases are TGTGCCACCAGCAGAGGCGGGGGGAACACAGATACGCAGTATTTT. Protein: CATSRGGGNTDTQYF. Combining the CDR3 with reference TRBV15 and TRBJ2-3 gives the whole variable domain DAMVIQNPRYQVTQFGKPVTLSCSQTLNHNVMYWYQQKSSQAPKLLFHYYDKDFNNEADTPDNFQSRRPNTSFCFLDIRSPGLGDTAMYLCATSRGGGNTDTQYFGPGTRLTVL.

J is TRBJ2-1 and V is TRBV9, with D possibly matching TRBD2 (7 bases). The CDR3 covers 13 residues. V gave up 5 bases and J gave up 5 bases, with 11 bases separating them. Germline assignment: CDR1 SGDLS and CDR2 YYNGEE. CDR3 bases: TGTGCCAGCAGGGGGAGGGGGGACAATGAGCAGTTCTTC. Translated: CASRGRGDNEQFF.

The chain recombines TRBV28 with TRBJ1-2, with TRBD1 as a possible D gene (5 bases). V was pared by 6 bases and J by 6 bases, with 14 bases between. This CDR3 has 13 amino acids. Germline V lookup: CDR1 MDHEN, CDR2 SYDVKM. The CDR3 DNA reads as TGTGCCAGCAGCTCGGGGACTCACCATGGCTACACCTTC. As protein: CASSSGTHHGYTF.

V and J are TRBV19 and TRBJ2-5; perhaps TRBD2 as D (5 bases). The CDR3 loop spans 15 amino acids. Germline CDR1 reads LNHDA; CDR2 reads SQIVND (reference sequence). V lost 0 bases to trimming and J lost 2 bases, with 10 bases between them. The CDR3 nucleotides are TGTGCCAGTAGTATAGAGGCTAGCCGTCAAGAGACCCAGTACTTC. This encodes CASSIEASRQETQYF.

The V call is TRBV2, the J call TRBJ2-7, with D perhaps TRBD1 (5 bases). Germline assignment: CDR1 SNHLY and CDR2 FYNNEI. The CDR3 is 13 amino acids. Between the trimmed V and J ends, which lost 4 bases and 12 bases, there was a span of 19 bases. In nucleotides, the CDR3 is TGTGCCAGCAGTGCCTCCAATCCCGGACATCCGTACTTC. It specifies CASSASNPGHPYF.

The chain recombines TRBV7-9 with TRBJ1-1, with TRBD1 matching over 10 bases. This CDR3 has 14 residues. Trimming at V came to 3 bases and at J to 6 bases, leaving 4 bases not matched to a gene. Germline-derived CDR1 and CDR2 are SEHNR and FQNEAQ (reference sequence). The CDR3 nucleotides read TGTGCCAGCAGCTTCCGGGACAGGGGCCCTGAAGCTTTCTTT. Encoded protein: CASSFRDRGPEAFF.

V gene TRBV21-1 combines with J gene TRBJ1-1; the D call TRBD1 from the table was never checked on the DNA. TRBV21-1 is a known pseudogene. The CDR3 sequence is 16 residues long. The CDR3 region has the DNA TGTGCCAGCAGCGTCACCGGACAGGGATTGAACACTGAAGCTTTCTTT. Its translation is CASSVTGQGLNTEAFF.

This clone was counted only a few times. The chain has TRBV4-2 and TRBJ1-5; TRBD1 might be the D (5 bases). The CDR3 covers 18 residues. CDR1 and CDR2 (germline): LGHNA, YNFKEQ. V was trimmed by 0 bases and J by 1 base, leaving 16 bases between them. The CDR3 DNA reads as TGTGCCAGCAGCCAAGATTGGGCGGGGACTTGGAGCAATCAGCCCCAGCATTTT. Translated, it gives CASSQDWAGTWSNQPQHF.